The rows below give T cell receptor beta chains drawn from one sample of a study of siplizumab effects on memory and regulatory T cells. Using immunoSEQ multiplex PCR, the repertoire was profiled, and TCRdb retains in-frame clones only, with some absent. The repertoire has around 100,000 clones, less than 95% of them found once; the top ten carry over 1%. The sequencing input was non-Treg CD4+ T cells sorted from blood. The source of these receptors is a human donor in good health. The CDR3 runs from the conserved cysteine through the conserved F or W. Each record gives: CDR3 protein, CDR3 DNA, V gene, J gene, D gene, clone size, CDR3 length. A D gene is named only where the DNA matches it firmly. Size is omitted from some rows. Given values are once, few, many or a class for expanded clones.

CASSDIAGDSGEQYF	TGTGCCAGCAGTGACATAGCAGGGGATTCGGGCGAGCAGTACTTC	TRBV6-1	TRBJ2-7	.	.	15
CSVTGGPLAKNIQYF	TGCAGCGTGACAGGCGGGCCCTTAGCCAAAAACATTCAGTACTTC	TRBV29-1	TRBJ2-4	.	.	15
CASSPGAGGDEQYF	TGTGCCAGCTCACCAGGAGCGGGAGGGGACGAGCAGTACTTC	TRBV18	TRBJ2-7	TRBD2	.	14
CASSESSWAIYSNQPQHF	TGTGCCAGCAGTGAAAGTTCTTGGGCCATCTATAGCAATCAGCCCCAGCATTTT	TRBV6-1	TRBJ1-5	.	.	18
CASSHGGTDPSYEQYF	TGCGCCAGCAGTCATGGGGGGACAGACCCATCCTACGAGCAGTACTTC	TRBV23-1	TRBJ2-7	.	once	16
CASSLGPTQETQYF	TGTGCTAGCAGCTTAGGTCCGACTCAAGAGACCCAGTACTTC	TRBV7-7	TRBJ2-5	.	.	14
CSVAGTAPDTQYF	TGCAGCGTGGCCGGGACCGCACCAGATACGCAGTATTTT	TRBV29-1	TRBJ2-3	.	.	13
CASSTVGTQYF	TGTGCCAGCAGCACGGTTGGTACCCAGTACTTC	TRBV21-1	TRBJ2-5	.	.	11
CASKWGNQPQHF	TGTGCCAGCAAGTGGGGCAATCAGCCCCAGCATTTT	TRBV28	TRBJ1-5	.	once	12
CASSLAMGAGENIQYF	TGCGCCAGCAGCTTGGCCATGGGGGCTGGAGAAAACATTCAGTACTTC	TRBV5-1	TRBJ2-4	.	.	16
CATPDWNTDTQYF	TGTGCCACCCCGGACTGGAACACAGATACGCAGTATTTT	TRBV5-4	TRBJ2-3	.	.	13
CASTLDRYQETQYF	TGTGCCAGCACCCTAGACAGGTACCAAGAGACCCAGTACTTC	TRBV5-4	TRBJ2-5	.	.	14
CATSRGYGEVGNTIYF	TGTGCCACCAGCAGGGGATACGGGGAAGTCGGAAACACCATATATTTT	TRBV15	TRBJ1-3	.	.	16
CASSFRVGGANVLTF	TGTGCCAGCAGCTTTAGGGTTGGTGGGGCCAACGTCCTGACTTTC	TRBV5-6	TRBJ2-6	.	.	15
CASSSGLAETREETQYF	TGTGCCAGCAGCTCGGGACTAGCGGAAACTAGGGAAGAGACCCAGTACTTC	TRBV7-3	TRBJ2-5	TRBD2	.	17
CASSPPGLTEQYF	TGTGCCAGCAGCCCCCCCGGACTCACGGAGCAGTACTTC	TRBV6-5	TRBJ2-7	.	once	13
CASSGGSGTDTQYF	TGTGCCAGCAGTGGCGGGAGTGGGACAGATACGCAGTATTTT	TRBV9	TRBJ2-3	TRBD2	.	14
CASSEARGYTEAFF	TGTGCCAGCAGTGAAGCCAGGGGATACACTGAAGCTTTCTTT	TRBV6-1	TRBJ1-1	.	few	14
CASSFRDKELFF	TGTGCCAGCAGCTTTAGGGACAAGGAGCTGTTTTTT	TRBV7-6	TRBJ2-2	.	.	12
CASSLDRDGNTIYF	TGCGCCAGCAGTCTCGACAGGGATGGAAACACCATATATTTT	TRBV10-1	TRBJ1-3	TRBD1	.	14
CAWSVNSNQPQHF	TGTGCCTGGAGTGTAAATAGCAATCAGCCCCAGCATTTT	TRBV30	TRBJ1-5	.	.	13
CASLRLGAVRDTQYF	TGTGCCAGCCTACGGTTAGGGGCGGTGAGAGATACGCAGTATTTT	TRBV7-8	TRBJ2-3	.	.	15
CATSNPPNTEAFF	TGTGCCACCAGCAACCCCCCGAACACTGAAGCTTTCTTT	TRBV15	TRBJ1-1	.	.	13
CATHRGESSGNTIYF	TGTGCCACGCACAGGGGGGAAAGCTCTGGAAACACCATATATTTT	TRBV6-5	TRBJ1-3	TRBD1	.	15
CASRGGRNEKLFF	TGTGCCAGCAGAGGGGGGCGGAATGAAAAACTGTTTTTT	TRBV6-1	TRBJ1-4	.	.	13
CASSQVRLGQGARDTQYF	TGCGCCAGCAGCCAAGTACGCTTGGGACAGGGGGCCAGAGATACGCAGTATTTT	TRBV4-1	TRBJ2-3	TRBD1	once	18
CASSLGSLRSGNTIYF	TGTGCCAGCAGCCTGGGAAGCCTTCGCTCTGGAAACACCATATATTTT	TRBV28	TRBJ1-3	.	.	16
CASRRQGHGYTF	TGTGCCAGCAGGAGACAGGGGCATGGCTACACCTTC	TRBV6-5	TRBJ1-2	TRBD1	once	12
CASSPEGTGELFF	TGTGCCAGCAGCCCAGAGGGAACCGGGGAGCTGTTTTTT	TRBV7-3	TRBJ2-2	.	few	13
CASGLFSGSVGEQFF	TGTGCTAGTGGTTTGTTTAGCGGGAGTGTGGGTGAGCAGTTCTTC	TRBV12-5	TRBJ2-1	TRBD2	.	15